The present TCR beta chain was sequenced within a study of Ad26.COV2.S vaccination and SARS-CoV-2 variants. General study results and limits: Greater spike-specific TCR breadth was seen in vaccine recipients than in placebo recipients. Vaccine recipients and placebo recipients showed similar non-spike TCR breadth. Total responses of T cells may have been underestimated by the analyses of TCR breadth and depth.

A note on this clone: Its specificity is not known.

Measured with immunoSEQ multiplex PCR; TCRdb has only the in-frame clones, and not every one. This repertoire shows tens of thousands of clones, more than 65% found once; its top ten account for roughly 15%. Deletions cut 0 bases from V and 4 bases from J, with 13 bases between. The length of the CDR3 is 16 residues. Per the germline V gene, CDR1 is KGHSH and CDR2 is LQKENI. The source is a human donor who had recovered from COVID-19. The sequences come from peripheral blood, collected after recovery from COVID-19. The chain joins TRBV18 to TRBJ1-5; D remains unclear. The CDR3 is CASSPPWAGGNQPQHF. DNA of the CDR3: TGTGCCAGCTCACCACCGTGGGCGGGAGGGAATCAGCCCCAGCATTTT. Full variable domain (outside the CDR3, taken from reference TRBV18 and TRBJ1-5): NAGVMQNPRHLVRRRGQEARLRCSPMKGHSHVYWYRQLPEEGLKFMVYLQKENIIDESGMPKERFSAEFPKEGPSILRIQQVVRGDSAAYFCASSPPWAGGNQPQHFGDGTRLSIL.